This TCR beta chain was sequenced for a study of cytomegalovirus exposure and HLA in healthy donors (dated by TCRdb to 2017 to 2019). Looking at the study overall: An earlier analysis of approximately 640 of the donors reported 250 to 350 Gb of sequence data and 100 million to 130 million unique TCR beta sequences from 150 million to 200 million T cells. Around 330 gigabases of sequencing data and approximately 92 million unique TCR sequences made up an early release that covered around 640 HLA-typed donors. Of the roughly 400 genotyped donors, approximately 82% fell in the genetic ancestry cluster associated with self-reported Caucasian donors. The study aimed to test whether signatures of past pathogen exposure could be identified by cataloging public T cell receptors. The study profiled the T cell repertoires of about 720 subjects by immunosequencing and related them to cytomegalovirus serostatus. A separate validation cohort of 100 to 150 different subjects was used in addition to the roughly 670-subject first cohort. To predict cytomegalovirus infection status, the study brought together high-throughput TCR immunosequencing, statistical association of individual TCRs with disease status, and machine learning. In a later analysis, previously published TCR beta repertoires from more than 500 donors were re-analyzed and high-resolution HLA genotyping was added so that TCR occurrence patterns could be studied. In the later analysis, no new phenotypic data were used to find candidate immune exposures; instead, reliance was placed on TCR beta sequences and their occurrence across donors. To decide whether each TCR beta V gene segment behaved as functional or pseudogenic, an earlier analysis of approximately 590 of the donors relied on high-throughput TCR beta sequencing. Donor age, sex, ethnicity and CMV serostatus were compiled alongside the repertoire data. Genome-wide SNP genotypes for about 65% of the 666 donors were used in a later genetic analysis, which treated that subset as a discovery cohort. All discovery cohort repertoires had been generated using a single sequencing platform. Class I and class II HLA loci were covered by the typing at four-digit resolution. The number of typed donors differed by locus: about 629-630 for A, B, C, DRB1 and DQB1; about 520 for DQA1; 606 for DPA1; and 400 to 480 for DPB1. Because of strong linkage in the cohort, a handful of DR-DQ haplotypes were treated as single units for association and clustering. On average, 235,054 unique TCR beta nucleotide sequences were sequenced per donor among some 430 genotyped donors of the cohort, with around 19% of those sequences being non-productive.

The library was prepared using the immunoSEQ multiplex PCR assay. A mixture of 60 forward primers for TCR Vbeta segments and 13 reverse primers for TCR Jbeta segments was used in the multiplex PCR. The CDR3 region of rearranged TCR beta genes was amplified from genomic DNA by a multiplex PCR assay. On the Illumina HiSeq System, the amplified TCR beta libraries were sequenced as 87-base-pair reads. As for the original processing: Across the roughly 700 repertoires, a later analysis counted approximately 75 million unique TCR beta chains, roughly 11 million of which were shared by at least two donors. To remove PCR and sequencing errors, raw reads were error-corrected and collapsed into unique sequences using a nearest-neighbor algorithm that merged closely related sequences. To assign V, D and J gene segments, CDR3 sequences were aligned to IMGT reference sequences. Each retained sequence needed at least a six-nucleotide match to both a V gene segment and a J gene segment. Rearrangements were classified as productive when the CDR3 lacked stop codons and remained in frame with V and J, and all other rearrangements were classified as non-productive. CDR3 was defined according to IMGT convention as the region running from the second conserved V-encoded cysteine to the conserved J-encoded phenylalanine. In an earlier analysis of 587 of the donors, sequences lacking an unambiguous match to a single V gene segment were excluded. An earlier analysis of fewer than 650 of the donors classified V segments as functional when productive rearrangements were above 56.7% and as segregating when the standard deviation between donors was above 5%. A statistical classification framework was built for diagnosing cytomegalovirus status from the catalog of TCR beta chain sequences. V and J gene assignment, in a later analysis, came from comparing TCR nucleotide sequences with IMGT/GENE-DB human TR gene sequences. In a later analysis, CDR3 sequences and most-parsimonious VDJ recombination scenarios were assigned using the TCRdist pipeline. In a later analysis, every TCR beta chain was defined by the combination of its CDR3 amino acid sequence and its V-gene family, and reads without a unique V-gene family were dropped. A later analysis removed several hundred highly shared, low-generation-probability nucleotide sequences to deal with suspected cross-contamination and a sequencing artifact. A later analysis calculated a clonal expansion index for each public chain from normalized within-repertoire ranks of inferred template counts. A later analysis computed generation probabilities with a VDJ recombination model fitted to out-of-frame rearrangements, and checked the results against IGoR. In a later analysis, TCR-TCR, TCR-HLA and TCR-CMV co-occurrence was scored with hypergeometric tests, and a repertoire-size bias correction was applied to TCR pairs. False discovery rates were estimated in a later analysis by permuting HLA or CMV assignments 20 times. A later analysis grouped co-occurring TCRs with DBSCAN, adding TCRdist sequence similarity when clustering within HLA-allele-positive subsets. Repertoires with fewer than 30,000 or more than 120,000 public chains were left out of co-occurrence clustering, as were about 5 repertoires with anomalous nucleotide sharing. This is the immuneACCESS table as TCRdb keeps it, with only in-frame sequences that have V and J called. A part of the clones is gone; compared with another copy, unresolved V genes explain less than half, and the rest is unexplained. V, J and clone size are taken as reported in that table, and D and trimming were inferred from the DNA itself. The sample data list roughly 140,000 clones, and 80% of these were observed just once. The ten largest clonotypes hold around 4.3% of the sample.

What the study reported, not specific to this receptor: A further reported finding was that TCR beta sequences accurately predicted the HLA-A and HLA-B alleles for most subjects in the first cohort. Because HLA typing was missing for some donors at each locus, association tests included only the typed subset. Because counts were too low, 15 to 20 rarely observed V segments, including chromosome 9 orphons, were left out of the earlier analysis of a few hundred of the donors. Correlated functional status among segregating V segments might be attributable to linkage disequilibrium, but an unknown experimental factor could not be ruled out. A later analysis associated 15,000 to 20,000 TCR beta sequences with specific HLA alleles at a false discovery rate of 0.05. In this cohort, only TCR beta chains were sequenced, and detectable features were limited by the absence of alpha or paired-chain data. CMV serostatus was the only immune exposure information available for the cohort. Roughly uniform sequencing depth across donors was assumed in presence/absence analyses, although this assumption may not hold. According to a later analysis, TCR association rates differed among HLA loci, with DRB1 alleles showing the most associated TCRs and HLA-C alleles showing the fewest. In vitro tests confirmed that three of the cytomegalovirus-associated TCR beta chains recognize cytomegalovirus antigens. The authors suggested that the approach could potentially be extended to other disease states and immunological phenotypes. A cluster of highly shared sequence variants was judged likely to represent a technical artifact of the sequencing pipeline. The classifier was reported to diagnose cytomegalovirus status with high specificity and sensitivity in both the original cohort and the validation cohort. A later genetic analysis reported fewer N-insertions in productive TCRs among donors in an Asian-associated ancestry cluster than the roughly 620-donor mean. According to a later analysis, parvovirus B19, influenza, CMV and Epstein-Barr virus appeared linked to several top co-occurrence clusters. Most TCR sequences were observed very rarely across donors, whereas some public TCRs were present in many individuals. In a later analysis, HLA-associated TCR beta chains showed more clonal expansion and lower generation probabilities than non-associated chains that were equally common. A later analysis found that most CMV-associated TCR beta chains appeared HLA-restricted, with HLA associations seemingly driven largely by CMV exposure. Broadly in line with IMGT annotations, most TCR beta V segments showed up in productive rearrangements about 90% or about 30% of the time in an earlier analysis of around 550 of the donors. The study gave a list of 150 to 200 TCR beta chains associated with cytomegalovirus. When HLA alleles, especially DR and DQ, strongly co-occurred, attributing TCR associations to individual alleles was difficult. The 87-base-pair reads could not distinguish some IMGT-functional V segments, including TRBV6-2 and TRBV6-3, so those segments were excluded. An association between a missense DCLRE1C variant and V-gene and J-gene trimming of TCR beta chains was found in a later genetic analysis and replicated in an independent cohort.

The cohort was made up of 500 to 850 healthy bone marrow donors. Cohort members were all nominally healthy when sampled, although unrecorded immune exposures were likely present. The donor was CMV seronegative and belonged to the group of roughly 330 seronegative cohort members. Every donor gave a peripheral blood sample, and the peripheral blood mononuclear cells from that sample were used for TCR beta sequencing. Genomic DNA was extracted from the blood cell samples with the Qiagen DNeasy Blood Extraction Kit. Relative to germline, V is 8 bases shorter and J is 1 base shorter, with 14 bases between their ends. According to the germline V gene, CDR1 reads SQVTM and CDR2 reads ANQGSEA. The CDR3, from cysteine to phenylalanine, totals 13 residues. Only CDR3 DNA is held: 39 bases, read in frame from base 1. As to this clone: It has no known antigen specificity. Base qualities are not at hand, and no much larger clone is one base apart.

The receptor comes from a man in his forties in good health and CMV-seronegative. Sequenced: PBMCs. This chain is built from TRBV29-1 and TRBJ2-5, with the D gene not confidently named. The DNA reads TGCAGCACTCTCTCCGGGTCCCAAGAGACCCAGTACTTC. Its amino acids are CSTLSGSQETQYF. Full variable domain (CDR3 extended with the reference TRBV29-1 and TRBJ2-5 proteins): SAVISQKPSRDICQRGTSLTIQCQVDSQVTMMFWYRQQPGQSLTLIATANQGSEATYESGFVIDKFPISRPNLTFSTLTVSNMSPEDSSIYLCSTLSGSQETQYFGPGTRLLVL.